These T cell receptor beta chains were read from a single sample in a study of T cell changes during pregnancy in multiple sclerosis. Using immunoSEQ multiplex PCR, the repertoire was profiled, and TCRdb retains in-frame clones only, with some absent. The sample yields 57,000 or so clones, more than 85% seen once. The material sequenced was peripheral blood, taken after pregnancy. These receptors were taken from a female donor in good health, enrolled as a control in a pregnancy study. Both conserved end residues are part of each CDR3. The order of the fields is J gene, V gene, clone size, D gene, CDR3 protein, CDR3 DNA. D genes are given only for firm matches. Size tells how often a clone was seen (once, few, many) or the class of an expanded clone, and some rows leave it out.

TRBJ2-3,TRBV5-1,NA,NA,CASSLVTLSMTDTQYF,TGCGCCAGCAGCTTAGTAACGTTGAGTATGACAGATACGCAGTATTTT
TRBJ1-1,TRBV11-3,NA,NA,CASSLYQGNTEAFF,TGTGCCAGCAGCTTATATCAGGGGAACACTGAAGCTTTCTTT
TRBJ2-3,TRBV10-3,NA,TRBD2,CAISDTSGFTDTQYF,TGTGCCATCAGTGATACTAGCGGGTTCACAGATACGCAGTATTTT
TRBJ2-1,TRBV14,NA,NA,CASSPGFTGYNEQFF,TGTGCCAGCAGCCCTGGTTTCACGGGCTACAATGAGCAGTTCTTC
TRBJ2-5,TRBV7-4,NA,NA,CASDQIGGTQYF,TGTGCCAGCGACCAGATTGGAGGGACCCAGTACTTC
TRBJ2-6,TRBV15,once,TRBD1,CATSREDRSSGANVLTF,TGTGCCACCAGCAGGGAGGACAGGAGCTCTGGGGCCAACGTCCTGACTTTC
TRBJ1-1,TRBV2,NA,NA,CASSLIERNTEAFF,TGTGCCAGCAGCCTCATCGAGCGGAACACTGAAGCTTTCTTT
TRBJ2-1,TRBV27,NA,NA,CASSPFRDPPGDEQFF,TGTGCCAGCAGTCCCTTCCGGGACCCTCCGGGGGATGAGCAGTTCTTC
TRBJ2-2,TRBV6-1,NA,TRBD2,CASSDPAGEGTGELFF,TGTGCCAGCAGTGACCCAGCGGGAGAGGGCACCGGGGAGCTGTTTTTT
TRBJ1-2,TRBV27,NA,TRBD1,CASRGTGASLNYGYTF,TGTGCCAGTCGGGGGACAGGGGCCTCCCTTAACTATGGCTACACCTTC
TRBJ1-5,TRBV7-9,NA,TRBD1,CASSPPGGMNNQPQHF,TGTGCCAGCAGCCCTCCAGGGGGAATGAACAATCAGCCCCAGCATTTT
TRBJ2-7,TRBV29-1,NA,NA,CSVEASSYEQYF,TGCAGCGTTGAGGCCAGTTCCTACGAGCAGTACTTC
TRBJ2-1,TRBV6-4,NA,NA,CASSPQAPSRSQFF,TGTGCCAGCAGTCCCCAAGCCCCTAGTAGGTCGCAGTTCTTC
TRBJ1-2,TRBV2,NA,TRBD1,CASSLGQGARGYTF,TGTGCCAGCAGTCTGGGACAGGGGGCACGAGGCTACACCTTC
TRBJ2-2,TRBV7-2,NA,TRBD1,CATPREGGAGTGELFF,TGTGCCACCCCGAGGGAAGGGGGCGCGGGCACCGGGGAGCTGTTTTTT
TRBJ1-1,TRBV18,once,NA,CASSPQIGGWGAFF,TGTGCCAGCTCACCACAAATCGGGGGATGGGGGGCTTTCTTT
TRBJ2-5,TRBV7-9,NA,NA,CASRASQETQYF,TGTGCCAGCAGAGCCTCACAAGAGACCCAGTACTTC
TRBJ2-7,TRBV19,NA,NA,CASSLKLEWDYEQYF,TGTGCCAGTAGTCTTAAACTAGAGTGGGACTACGAGCAGTACTTC
TRBJ1-2,TRBV4-1,NA,TRBD1,CASSLYRTGNGGYTF,TGCGCCAGCAGCCTATATCGGACAGGAAACGGTGGCTACACCTTC
TRBJ2-7,TRBV6-5,NA,TRBD1,CASSRTGGLTQQYF,TGTGCCAGCTCTCGGACAGGGGGCCTTACTCAGCAGTACTTC
TRBJ1-2,TRBV5-8,NA,NA,CASSRGGANYGYTF,TGTGCCAGCAGCAGAGGGGGGGCCAACTATGGCTACACCTTC
TRBJ1-2,TRBV11-2,NA,NA,CASSLEATGTRGYTF,TGTGCCAGCAGCTTAGAAGCAACAGGGACGAGGGGCTACACCTTC